This is a list of T cell receptor beta chains from one sample in a study of T cell clonotyping in hematopoietic cell transplantation. The protocol was immunoSEQ multiplex PCR, while the TCRdb copy is restricted to in-frame clones and leaves out a portion. The sample holds more than 9,500 clones, around 74% seen once. The sample here was peripheral blood mononuclear cells, taken 180 days after allogeneic stem cell transplant. The source of these receptors is a male patient aged 60 to 75 who had an allogeneic stem cell transplant from an unrelated donor, so the T cells may come from the graft donor. Some clones in this sample may be carry-over from other donors' samples. The CDR3 runs from the conserved cysteine through the conserved F or W. Each record gives: CDR3 DNA, CDR3 protein, J gene, V gene, D gene, clone size. The D gene is left open where the match is weak. Size is omitted from some rows. Given values are once, few, many or a class for expanded clones.

DNA: TGTGCCAGCAGTTACTCTAATACAGAGGGCTCCTACGAGCAGTACTTC
CDR3: CASSYSNTEGSYEQYF
J: TRBJ2-7
V: TRBV6-5
D: -
size: -

DNA: TGTGCCAGCAGTGAATCGGGTAGGGGGACCTACGAGCAGTACTTC
CDR3: CASSESGRGTYEQYF
J: TRBJ2-7
V: TRBV25-1
D: -
size: -

DNA: TGTGCCAGCAGCGGACTTCTCACAGATACGCAGTATTTT
CDR3: CASSGLLTDTQYF
J: TRBJ2-3
V: TRBV9
D: -
size: few

DNA: TGTGCCAGCAGCTTAGTTTCAGGGTATGGAAACACCATATATTTT
CDR3: CASSLVSGYGNTIYF
J: TRBJ1-3
V: TRBV7-2
D: -
size: few

DNA: TGTGCCTGGGGACCCTACGACAGGGGCCGTCAGCCCCAGCATTTT
CDR3: CAWGPYDRGRQPQHF
J: TRBJ1-5
V: TRBV30
D: TRBD1
size: -

DNA: TGTGCCAGTAGGACTCCTAGCGGTGCAAGGGATACGCAGTATTTT
CDR3: CASRTPSGARDTQYF
J: TRBJ2-3
V: TRBV19
D: TRBD2
size: -

DNA: TGTGCCAGCGGGGAGGGTCTCGGGAGCAACTATGGCTACACCTTC
CDR3: CASGEGLGSNYGYTF
J: TRBJ1-2
V: TRBV7-2
D: -
size: -

DNA: TGTGCCAGCAGCTTAGTAGTGAACTACGAGCAGTACTTC
CDR3: CASSLVVNYEQYF
J: TRBJ2-7
V: TRBV7-6
D: -
size: -

DNA: TGTGCCTGGAGCAAGAGACAGCCCAATCAGCCCCAGCATTTT
CDR3: CAWSKRQPNQPQHF
J: TRBJ1-5
V: TRBV30
D: -
size: -

DNA: TGTGCCAGCAAGCAGGGGGCCGGGGAGCTGTTTTTT
CDR3: CASKQGAGELFF
J: TRBJ2-2
V: TRBV27
D: TRBD1
size: -

DNA: TGCAGCGGAGCGCGGGGGGACTACAATGAGCAGTTCTTC
CDR3: CSGARGDYNEQFF
J: TRBJ2-1
V: TRBV29-1
D: TRBD2
size: -

DNA: TGTGCCAGCAGTTACTCGTGGGGCTACAACTATGGCTACACCTTC
CDR3: CASSYSWGYNYGYTF
J: TRBJ1-2
V: TRBV6-5
D: -
size: few

DNA: TGCAGCGTTGTAACGGGACTAGCGGGCCGCAATGAGCAGTTCTTC
CDR3: CSVVTGLAGRNEQFF
J: TRBJ2-1
V: TRBV29-1
D: TRBD2
size: -

DNA: TGCAGCGTCGCGGGGAACTACGAGCAGTACTTC
CDR3: CSVAGNYEQYF
J: TRBJ2-7
V: TRBV29-1
D: -
size: -

DNA: TGTGCCAGCAGTGAGGGGATCTCCAATGAGCAGTTCTTC
CDR3: CASSEGISNEQFF
J: TRBJ2-1
V: TRBV2
D: -
size: -

DNA: TGTGCCAGCAGCTTGGACGAAGGGGGGTTTGGGCTTATGTACTTC
CDR3: CASSLDEGGFGLMYF
J: TRBJ2-7
V: TRBV11-3
D: -
size: -

DNA: TGCGCCAGCAGCCACAAAGACAGGAATGGCTACACCTTC
CDR3: CASSHKDRNGYTF
J: TRBJ1-2
V: TRBV5-1
D: -
size: -

DNA: TGTGCCAGCAGATGGGAAAAACTGTTTTTT
CDR3: CASRWEKLFF
J: TRBJ1-4
V: TRBV6-6
D: -
size: few

DNA: TGTGCCAGCAGTCCGACGGTGGCGGGAGAGCAGTACTTC
CDR3: CASSPTVAGEQYF
J: TRBJ2-7
V: TRBV27
D: -
size: few

DNA: TGTGCCAGCAGCCCCGGGAGGGGGAATCAGCCCCAGCATTTT
CDR3: CASSPGRGNQPQHF
J: TRBJ1-5
V: TRBV6-5
D: -
size: -

DNA: TGTGCCAGTGGACCATTGGGGGGAACAGTGCCTGAAGCTTTCTTT
CDR3: CASGPLGGTVPEAFF
J: TRBJ1-1
V: TRBV19
D: -
size: once

DNA: TGTGCCAGCACCAAGGGACTAGTCTACGAGCAGTACTTC
CDR3: CASTKGLVYEQYF
J: TRBJ2-7
V: TRBV7-2
D: TRBD2
size: -

DNA: TGTGCCAGCAGGCCCGTACAGGGGAACACTGAAGCTTTCTTT
CDR3: CASRPVQGNTEAFF
J: TRBJ1-1
V: TRBV6-5
D: -
size: once

DNA: TGTGCCAGCAGCCAAGGGACAGGGGTAGTCACTGAAGCTTTCTTT
CDR3: CASSQGTGVVTEAFF
J: TRBJ1-1
V: TRBV7-2
D: TRBD1
size: -

DNA: TGTGCCTGGAGTGGGGGTTTAGACACTGAAGCTTTCTTT
CDR3: CAWSGGLDTEAFF
J: TRBJ1-1
V: TRBV30
D: -
size: -

DNA: TGTGCCAGCAGCCCACAAACGGGAGGTAACACTGAAGCTTTCTTT
CDR3: CASSPQTGGNTEAFF
J: TRBJ1-1
V: TRBV9
D: -
size: -

DNA: TGTGCCAGTAGTATGTCGGGACCCAGTGCCATTAAGTATCAGCCCCAGCATTTT
CDR3: CASSMSGPSAIKYQPQHF
J: TRBJ1-5
V: TRBV19
D: -
size: -

DNA: TGCGCCAGCAGCTTGGGGTACCAGGGAGTGTCCTACGAGCAGTACTTC
CDR3: CASSLGYQGVSYEQYF
J: TRBJ2-7
V: TRBV5-1
D: -
size: -

DNA: TGCGCCAGCAGCTTGGCCCCAGGTCCGGAGACCCAGTACTTC
CDR3: CASSLAPGPETQYF
J: TRBJ2-5
V: TRBV5-1
D: -
size: -

DNA: TGTGCCTGCAATTCACCCCTCCACTTT
CDR3: CACNSPLHF
J: TRBJ1-6
V: TRBV30
D: -
size: few

DNA: TGTGCCAGCAGTGAATCGGGGGATTCACCCCTCCACTTT
CDR3: CASSESGDSPLHF
J: TRBJ1-6
V: TRBV25-1
D: -
size: few

DNA: TGTGCCAGCAGCCCAGGGGGATGGACTGAAGCTTTCTTT
CDR3: CASSPGGWTEAFF
J: TRBJ1-1
V: TRBV27
D: TRBD1
size: -

DNA: TGTGCCAGCAGCGCCCTTGACGGGACAGGGACCTACGAGCAGTACTTC
CDR3: CASSALDGTGTYEQYF
J: TRBJ2-7
V: TRBV7-9
D: TRBD1
size: once

DNA: TGTGCCAGCAGCTACGGACAGGGCGGCTCTGGAAACACCATATATTTT
CDR3: CASSYGQGGSGNTIYF
J: TRBJ1-3
V: TRBV7-2
D: TRBD1
size: -

DNA: TGTGCCAGCAGTTTGACAGGGAATGAGCAGTTCTTC
CDR3: CASSLTGNEQFF
J: TRBJ2-1
V: TRBV27
D: TRBD1
size: -

DNA: TGCAGCGCTATTACCTTGACCCGGAGGGAGCTGTTTTTT
CDR3: CSAITLTRRELFF
J: TRBJ2-2
V: TRBV29-1
D: -
size: -

DNA: TGTGCCAGCAGCCCGGCGGACAATCAGCCCCAGCATTTT
CDR3: CASSPADNQPQHF
J: TRBJ1-5
V: TRBV9
D: -
size: -

DNA: TGTGCCAGCAGTTACTCGTTTGGAGAGACCCAGTACTTC
CDR3: CASSYSFGETQYF
J: TRBJ2-5
V: TRBV6-5
D: -
size: -

DNA: TGTGCCAGCAGCTTATTATCCCAAGGGGAGACCCAGTACTTC
CDR3: CASSLLSQGETQYF
J: TRBJ2-5
V: TRBV11-2
D: -
size: -

DNA: TGTGCCACCAGTGATGTTGGCGACAGGTACCACGAGCAGTACTTC
CDR3: CATSDVGDRYHEQYF
J: TRBJ2-7
V: TRBV10-3
D: -
size: -

DNA: TGCAGCGTCGCGGGACAGGGGGGGGGATTGACTGAAGCTTTCTTT
CDR3: CSVAGQGGGLTEAFF
J: TRBJ1-1
V: TRBV29-1
D: TRBD1
size: once

DNA: TGTGCCAGCAGCTTAGGTGGGGCAGGAGGAAACTATGGCTACACCTTC
CDR3: CASSLGGAGGNYGYTF
J: TRBJ1-2
V: TRBV7-9
D: -
size: -

DNA: TGTGCCAGCAGTGAATCTGCGGGCACAGATACGCAGTATTTT
CDR3: CASSESAGTDTQYF
J: TRBJ2-3
V: TRBV27
D: -
size: -

DNA: TGTGCCAGCAGTGCAGACTCCTCTAGCACAGATACGCAGTATTTT
CDR3: CASSADSSSTDTQYF
J: TRBJ2-3
V: TRBV6-6
D: -
size: -

DNA: TGTGCCAGCAACCTAAGTGGGGTTCCCAACGAGCAGTACTTC
CDR3: CASNLSGVPNEQYF
J: TRBJ2-7
V: TRBV28
D: -
size: -

DNA: TGTGCCAGCAGCGGGGGGGTACACCTAAACACTGAAGCTTTCTTT
CDR3: CASSGGVHLNTEAFF
J: TRBJ1-1
V: TRBV2
D: -
size: -

DNA: TGCGCCAGCAGCAAAGGGGATTTGCACTATGGCTACACCTTC
CDR3: CASSKGDLHYGYTF
J: TRBJ1-2
V: TRBV5-1
D: -
size: -

DNA: TGCAGCGTTGAAGTGACTAACATCGGGGAGCTGTTTTTT
CDR3: CSVEVTNIGELFF
J: TRBJ2-2
V: TRBV29-1
D: -
size: -

DNA: TGTGCCAGTAGTGGACCAGACAGGGGAGGCGGCTACACCTTC
CDR3: CASSGPDRGGGYTF
J: TRBJ1-2
V: TRBV19
D: TRBD1
size: -

DNA: TGTGCCAGCAGGGCCCAGGGGGATGAAAAACTGTTTTTT
CDR3: CASRAQGDEKLFF
J: TRBJ1-4
V: TRBV27
D: TRBD1
size: -

DNA: TGTGCCAGCAGCCCCCCAGGACAGGTTGCCGCCGGGGAGCTGTTTTTT
CDR3: CASSPPGQVAAGELFF
J: TRBJ2-2
V: TRBV7-9
D: TRBD1
size: -

DNA: TGTGCCAGTAGTTGGGGGCATCAGCCCCAGCATTTT
CDR3: CASSWGHQPQHF
J: TRBJ1-5
V: TRBV19
D: -
size: -

DNA: TGTGCCAGCAGTTTACTATCCCTGAACACCGGGGAGCTGTTTTTT
CDR3: CASSLLSLNTGELFF
J: TRBJ2-2
V: TRBV28
D: -
size: -

DNA: TGTGCCAGCAGTTACGCCAAACGCTACAGAGCCGAAGCTTTCTTT
CDR3: CASSYAKRYRAEAFF
J: TRBJ1-1
V: TRBV6-5
D: -
size: -